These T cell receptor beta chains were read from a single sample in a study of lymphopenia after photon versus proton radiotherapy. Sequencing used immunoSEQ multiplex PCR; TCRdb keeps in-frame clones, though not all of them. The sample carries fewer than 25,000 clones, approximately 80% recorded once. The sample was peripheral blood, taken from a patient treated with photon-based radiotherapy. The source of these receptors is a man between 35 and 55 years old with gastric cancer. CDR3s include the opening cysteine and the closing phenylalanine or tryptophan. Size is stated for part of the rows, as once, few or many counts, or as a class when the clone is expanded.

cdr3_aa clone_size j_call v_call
CASTLGSGLASYNEQFF NA TRBJ2-1 TRBV7-2
CATRRTGWETQYF NA TRBJ2-5 TRBV6-1
CASSQETVRQPQHF NA TRBJ1-5 TRBV4-1
CASSPLAGWNEQFF few TRBJ2-1 TRBV7-9
CASSVDHSNQPQHF NA TRBJ1-5 TRBV9
CATSREGRTASEQYF NA TRBJ2-7 TRBV15
CASSIGNRQGWETQYF NA TRBJ2-5 TRBV19
CASSISTGTGNAPLHF NA TRBJ1-6 TRBV27
CASSIASGDYTGELFF NA TRBJ2-2 TRBV19
CASSPNRRGQPYEQYF NA TRBJ2-7 TRBV7-2
CASSLGGGAADTQYF NA TRBJ2-3 TRBV5-1